The rows below give T cell receptor beta chains drawn from one sample of a study of long-term antiretroviral therapy in people with HIV. The table came from immunoSEQ multiplex PCR; TCRdb's copy has only in-frame clones and leaves some out. The table lists about 39,000 clones, approximately 86% of them singletons, with 3.9% in the top ten. The material was unsorted PBMCs, obtained just before starting antiretroviral therapy. The receptors were sampled from a young woman with HIV. Each CDR3 is given with its conserved first and last residue. The order of the fields is clone size, V gene, D gene, J gene, CDR3 DNA, CDR3 protein. A D gene is named only where the DNA matches it firmly. A clone size is listed for some rows: how often the clone was seen (once, few, many), or a class if it is expanded.

clone size: .; V gene: TRBV5-1; D gene: .; J gene: TRBJ2-7; CDR3 DNA: TGCGCCAGCTCCCAAGGGTACGAGCAGTACTTC; CDR3 protein: CASSQGYEQYF
clone size: .; V gene: TRBV7-9; D gene: .; J gene: TRBJ2-7; CDR3 DNA: TGTGCCAGCAGCTTTTCCAACATCCTAGAGGAGCAGTACTTC; CDR3 protein: CASSFSNILEEQYF
clone size: .; V gene: TRBV9; D gene: .; J gene: TRBJ2-7; CDR3 DNA: TGTGCCAGCAGCGTAGTGGACCGGGCCTACGAGCAGTACTTC; CDR3 protein: CASSVVDRAYEQYF
clone size: .; V gene: TRBV19; D gene: .; J gene: TRBJ1-1; CDR3 DNA: TGTGCCAGTAGTATTCGGGGGAACACTGAAGCTTTCTTT; CDR3 protein: CASSIRGNTEAFF
clone size: .; V gene: TRBV7-8; D gene: .; J gene: TRBJ2-2; CDR3 DNA: TGTGCCAGCAGCTCTCGGGTTACCGGGGAGCTGTTTTTT; CDR3 protein: CASSSRVTGELFF
clone size: .; V gene: TRBV6-1; D gene: .; J gene: TRBJ1-1; CDR3 DNA: TGTGCCAGCAAGGAGGGGACGAACACTGAAGCTTTCTTT; CDR3 protein: CASKEGTNTEAFF
clone size: .; V gene: TRBV5-5; D gene: TRBD2; J gene: TRBJ2-7; CDR3 DNA: TGTGCCAGCAGTCCCCGGGGGACTATAACCTACGAGCAGTACTTC; CDR3 protein: CASSPRGTITYEQYF
clone size: .; V gene: TRBV9; D gene: .; J gene: TRBJ2-1; CDR3 DNA: TGTGCCAACAGCGCTCGGGATGAGCAGTTCTTC; CDR3 protein: CANSARDEQFF
clone size: .; V gene: TRBV28; D gene: .; J gene: TRBJ1-1; CDR3 DNA: TGTGCCGCCTTTGGACAGTGGAATGCTGAAGCTTTCTTT; CDR3 protein: CAAFGQWNAEAFF
clone size: .; V gene: TRBV18; D gene: TRBD1; J gene: TRBJ1-1; CDR3 DNA: TGTGCCAGCTCACCGGGACAGGGGAACACTGAAGCTTTCTTT; CDR3 protein: CASSPGQGNTEAFF
clone size: .; V gene: TRBV6-5; D gene: TRBD1; J gene: TRBJ2-5; CDR3 DNA: TGTGCCAGCACCCCCCAGGACAGGGTGGAGACCCAGTACTTC; CDR3 protein: CASTPQDRVETQYF
clone size: .; V gene: TRBV7-6; D gene: TRBD2; J gene: TRBJ2-1; CDR3 DNA: TGTGCCAGCAGCTCTGTTAGCGGGAGACGGAGATATGAGCAGTTCTTC; CDR3 protein: CASSSVSGRRRYEQFF
clone size: .; V gene: TRBV6-1; D gene: .; J gene: TRBJ2-3; CDR3 DNA: TGTGCCAGCAGTGAAAGGCGGGGCACAGATACGCAGTATTTT; CDR3 protein: CASSERRGTDTQYF
clone size: .; V gene: TRBV11-2; D gene: .; J gene: TRBJ2-3; CDR3 DNA: TGTGCCAGCAGGCGGGGCACAGATACGCAGTATTTT; CDR3 protein: CASRRGTDTQYF
clone size: .; V gene: TRBV9; D gene: .; J gene: TRBJ2-2; CDR3 DNA: TGTGCCAGCAGCGTACTCGGTGATCGTTCCGGGGAGCTGTTTTTT; CDR3 protein: CASSVLGDRSGELFF
clone size: .; V gene: TRBV9; D gene: .; J gene: TRBJ2-4; CDR3 DNA: TGTGCCAGCAGCGTAGGGACCCTAGGTCAAAACATTCAGTACTTC; CDR3 protein: CASSVGTLGQNIQYF
clone size: .; V gene: TRBV2; D gene: .; J gene: TRBJ2-3; CDR3 DNA: TGTGCCAGCATACTACGTCGGAGCAGCCCCTACACAGATACGCAGTATTTT; CDR3 protein: CASILRRSSPYTDTQYF
clone size: .; V gene: TRBV9; D gene: .; J gene: TRBJ1-5; CDR3 DNA: TGTGCCAGCAGCGTAGACAGCGGGGCCAATCAGCCCCAGCATTTT; CDR3 protein: CASSVDSGANQPQHF
clone size: .; V gene: TRBV5-5; D gene: .; J gene: TRBJ2-7; CDR3 DNA: TGTGCCAGCAGGGACACTAGGAACTACGAGCAGTACTTC; CDR3 protein: CASRDTRNYEQYF
clone size: .; V gene: TRBV6-6; D gene: .; J gene: TRBJ2-5; CDR3 DNA: TGTGCCAGCAGTTACTCGGAGGGGGAGACCCAGTACTTC; CDR3 protein: CASSYSEGETQYF
clone size: once; V gene: TRBV11-1; D gene: TRBD2; J gene: TRBJ2-1; CDR3 DNA: TGTGCCAGCAGTATGGGACTAGCGGGAGCGTGGAGTTGGAATGAGCAGTTCTTC; CDR3 protein: CASSMGLAGAWSWNEQFF
clone size: .; V gene: TRBV9; D gene: .; J gene: TRBJ2-6; CDR3 DNA: TGTGCCAGCAGCCAGGGACACCACTCTGGGGCCAACGTCCTGACTTTC; CDR3 protein: CASSQGHHSGANVLTF
clone size: .; V gene: TRBV9; D gene: .; J gene: TRBJ1-2; CDR3 DNA: TGTGCCAGCAGCGTCGGGACGACCGGGGGCTACACCTTC; CDR3 protein: CASSVGTTGGYTF